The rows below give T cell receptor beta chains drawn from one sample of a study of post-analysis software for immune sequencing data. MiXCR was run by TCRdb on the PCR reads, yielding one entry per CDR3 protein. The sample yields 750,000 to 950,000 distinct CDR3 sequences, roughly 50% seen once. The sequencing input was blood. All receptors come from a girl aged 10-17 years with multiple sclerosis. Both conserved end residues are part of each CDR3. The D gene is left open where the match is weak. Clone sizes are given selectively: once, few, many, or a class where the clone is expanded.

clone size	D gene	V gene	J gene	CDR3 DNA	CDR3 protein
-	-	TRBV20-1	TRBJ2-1	TGCAGTGCTAGTCTTAGACGTGATATGAATGAGCAGTTCTTC	CSASLRRDMNEQFF
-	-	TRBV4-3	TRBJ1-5	TGCGCCAGCAGCCAAGATGAGGGGAGGGATCAGCCCCAGCATTTT	CASSQDEGRDQPQHF
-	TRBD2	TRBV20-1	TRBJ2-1	TGCAGTGCTAGTTGGACTAGCGGGGTCAATGAGCAGTTCTTC	CSASWTSGVNEQFF
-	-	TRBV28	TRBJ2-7	TGTGCCAGCAGGTTCGTCACCCGTAGCGAGCAGTACTTC	CASRFVTRSEQYF
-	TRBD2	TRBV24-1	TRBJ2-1	TGTGCCACCAGTGACCCGGGACTAGCGTCATACAATGAGCAGTTCTTC	CATSDPGLASYNEQFF
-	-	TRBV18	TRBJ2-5	TGTGCCAGCTCACCACCTGTCCGGCGGTTGGGAGAGACCCAGTACTTC	CASSPPVRRLGETQYF
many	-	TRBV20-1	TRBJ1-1	TGCAGTGCTAGAGCTGGCAGTCTGGGGAACACTGAAGCTTTCTTT	CSARAGSLGNTEAFF
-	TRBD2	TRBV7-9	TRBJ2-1	TGTGCCAGCAGCTCGATTAGCGGGAGACAGAATGAGCAGTTCTTC	CASSSISGRQNEQFF
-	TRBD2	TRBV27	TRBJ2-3	TGTGCCAGCAGTTTATCCCGGGAGGGACTAGCGGCCATCACAGATACGCAGTATTTT	CASSLSREGLAAITDTQYF
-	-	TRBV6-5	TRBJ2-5	TGTGCCAGCAGTAAAAACTCGTTGCTCCTCAATGAGCGGTACTTC	CASSKNSLLLNERYF
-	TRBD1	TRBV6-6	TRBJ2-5	TGTGCCAGCAGTTTTTACTTGGGGACAGACCAAGAGACCCAGTACTTC	CASSFYLGTDQETQYF
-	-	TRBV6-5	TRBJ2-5	TGTGCCAGCAGTCCTCAGGGGTCCGGAGAGACCCAGTACTTC	CASSPQGSGETQYF
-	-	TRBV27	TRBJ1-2	TGTGCCAGCAGTCATGGGGGTAACTATGGCTACACCTTC	CASSHGGNYGYTF
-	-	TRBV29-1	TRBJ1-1	TGCAGCGTTGAGAGGGACGGGACCCTAAACACTGAAGCTTTCTTT	CSVERDGTLNTEAFF
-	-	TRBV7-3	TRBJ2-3	TGTGCCAGCAGCTTGAGCCGGGACAGCCGGGCGGGAGGCCTCCCGGATACGCAGTATTTT	CASSLSRDSRAGGLPDTQYF
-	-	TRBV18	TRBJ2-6	TGTGCCAGCTCACCCAAGGGAGTATCTGGGGCCAACGTCCTGACTTTC	CASSPKGVSGANVLTF
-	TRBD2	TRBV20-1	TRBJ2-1	TGCAGTGCCCATCTACCTGGGGCGGGAGGAATAAATGAGCAGTTCTTC	CSAHLPGAGGINEQFF
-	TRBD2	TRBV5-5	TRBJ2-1	TGTGCCAGCAGCTTGGAAGGGGCGGGAGCCACCTACAATGAGCAGTTCTTC	CASSLEGAGATYNEQFF
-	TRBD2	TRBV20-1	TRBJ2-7	TGCAGTGCTAGAGCGGGACTAGCGGGAGTCCGGGAGCAGTACTTC	CSARAGLAGVREQYF
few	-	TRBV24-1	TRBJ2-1	TGTGCCACCAGTGATGCCCGTACCCTACACAATGAGCAGTTCTTC	CATSDARTLHNEQFF
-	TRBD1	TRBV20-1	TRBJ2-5	TGCAGTGCTGTCGACAGGGGGACGGCGGAGACCCAGTACTTC	CSAVDRGTAETQYF
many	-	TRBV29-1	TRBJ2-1	TGCAGCGTTGATCGGTACAATGAGCAGTTCTTC	CSVDRYNEQFF
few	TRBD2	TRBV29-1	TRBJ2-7	TGCAGCGTTGAAGATCGAGGACTAGCGGGAGTAGACGAGCAGTACTTC	CSVEDRGLAGVDEQYF
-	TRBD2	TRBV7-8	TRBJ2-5	TGTGCCAGCAGCGCATGGGCGGGAGTGGTCGATGAGCAGTACTTC	CASSAWAGVVDEQYF
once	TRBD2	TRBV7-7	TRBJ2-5	TGTGCTAGCAGCACTAGCGGGAGGGCCGAGACCCAGTACTTC	CASSTSGRAETQYF
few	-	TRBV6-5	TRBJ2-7	TGTGCCAGCAGTTACTCGATGGGTTCCACTATCGAGCAGTACTTC	CASSYSMGSTIEQYF
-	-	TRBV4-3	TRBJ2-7	TGCGCCAGCAACCAAGAACAGGGATCCTACGAGCAGTACTTC	CASNQEQGSYEQYF
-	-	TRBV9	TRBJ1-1	TGTGCCAGCAGCACGTTGGGTCTCGGTGTAGACGCTGAAGCTTTCTTT	CASSTLGLGVDAEAFF
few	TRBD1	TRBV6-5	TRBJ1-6	TGTGCCAGCAGCCGACAGGGGGATGGTTCACCCCTCCACTTT	CASSRQGDGSPLHF
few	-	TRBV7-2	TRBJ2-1	TGTGCCAGCAGCTTAAGGTCGTTCAGGAATGAGCAGTTCTTC	CASSLRSFRNEQFF
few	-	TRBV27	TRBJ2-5	TGTGCCAGCAGTTTGAAGTTTCGGGGGCCGGAATACTACCAAGAGACCCAGTACTTC	CASSLKFRGPEYYQETQYF
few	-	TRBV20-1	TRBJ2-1	TGCAGTGCTAGAGGAATAGGGGGTAGGGCGGTGCAGTTCTTC	CSARGIGGRAVQFF
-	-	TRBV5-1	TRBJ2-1	TGCGTCAGCAGCTTGGCTGCGACGTACAATGAGCAGTTCTTC	CVSSLAATYNEQFF
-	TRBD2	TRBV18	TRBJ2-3	TGTGCCAGCTCACCACCACTGACTAGCGGGTTGACGGCAGATACGCAGTATTTT	CASSPPLTSGLTADTQYF
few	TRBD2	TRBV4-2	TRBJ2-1	TGTGCCAGCAGCCAAACTACTAGCGGGGCATACAATGAGCAGTTCTTC	CASSQTTSGAYNEQFF
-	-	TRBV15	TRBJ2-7	TGTGCCACCAGCAGGTCAACAGACGAGCAGTACTTC	CATSRSTDEQYF
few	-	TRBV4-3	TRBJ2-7	TGCGCCAGCAGCCGCCGGACAGCTACCTACGAGCAGTACTTC	CASSRRTATYEQYF
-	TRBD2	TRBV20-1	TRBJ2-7	TGCAGTGCTAGAAGTGGGAGGGAGACCCGGTACTTC	CSARSGRETRYF
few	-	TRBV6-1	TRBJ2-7	TGTGCCAGCCAGGGCGATGGAACCTACGGGCAGTACTTC	CASQGDGTYGQYF
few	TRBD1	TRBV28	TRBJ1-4	TGTGCCAGCACCCAGACAGGGGTGAAGGAAAAACTGTTTTTT	CASTQTGVKEKLFF
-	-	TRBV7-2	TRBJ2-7	TGTGCCAGCAGTCAACAAGGGGGGTGGGGCTACGAGCAGTACTTC	CASSQQGGWGYEQYF
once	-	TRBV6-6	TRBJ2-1	TGTGCCAGCAGTTACTCGAAAGGGACCTATTACAATGAGCAGTTCTTC	CASSYSKGTYYNEQFF
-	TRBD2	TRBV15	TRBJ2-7	TGTGCCACCAGCAGGGGGGGGATATACGAGCAGTACTTC	CATSRGGIYEQYF
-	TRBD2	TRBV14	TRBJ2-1	TGTGCCAGCAGCCACTTAGCGGGGACCCGAATTGAGCAGTTCTTC	CASSHLAGTRIEQFF
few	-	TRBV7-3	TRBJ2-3	TGTGCCAGCAGCTCCCCCTCCGGGTTCGGCACAGATACGCAGTATTTT	CASSSPSGFGTDTQYF
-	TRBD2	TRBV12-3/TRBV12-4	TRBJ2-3	TGTGCCAGCAGTTCGGGGACTAGCGGGTCCAACACAGATACGCAGTATTTT	CASSSGTSGSNTDTQYF
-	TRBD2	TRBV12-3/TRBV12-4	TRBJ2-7	TGTGCCAGCAGGGGCCGGAGCGGGAGGAACACCTACGAGCAGTACTTC	CASRGRSGRNTYEQYF